Below are 5 T cell receptor beta chains sequenced from a single sample in a study of identical twins. TCRdb re-analysed the 5' RACE reads in MiXCR, keeping a single row per CDR3 protein. The sample contains approximately 620,000 distinct CDR3 sequences, around 8.3% of which appear only once. These data also featured in a second study, about yellow fever vaccine responses in identical twins.

The specimen sequenced was PBMCs. The receptors were gathered from a woman younger than 35 in good health.

CDR3 protein: CATASGIYNEQFF. The DNA of the CDR3 is TGTGCCACGGCTAGCGGGATTTACAATGAGCAGTTCTTC. This chain links TRBV27 with TRBJ2-1, with TRBD2 matching 9 bases. The germline V gene has CDR1 MNHEY and CDR2 SMNVEV (reference sequence). This CDR3 region has 13 residues. Trimming took 10 bases from V and 4 from J; bases not matched to a gene: 5.

This clonotype has at least ten counts. The chain combines TRBV6-5 with TRBJ2-4; 7 positions agree with TRBD1. CDR3 length: 18 amino acids. Per germline, CDR1 MNHEY and CDR2 SVGAGI. V dropped 2 bases and J dropped 0; count of bases not matched to a gene: 10. This chain's CDR3 is CASSYPGTDVLAKNIQYF. The CDR3, as DNA: TGTGCCAGCAGTTACCCAGGGACAGACGTTCTAGCCAAAAACATTCAGTACTTC.

This clonotype was observed a handful of times. The chain is built from TRBV6-5 and TRBJ2-1, with TRBD2 matching 13 bases. From germline, CDR1 is MNHEY and CDR2 SVGAGI. Trimming took 2 bases from V and 10 from J; bases not matched to a gene: 8. The CDR3 contains 16 residues. The CDR3 loop is CASSYPTSGRAGEQFF. The CDR3 DNA reads TGTGCCAGCAGTTACCCTACTAGCGGGAGGGCGGGGGAGCAGTTCTTC.

This clonotype was recorded a few times. V and J are TRBV3-1 and TRBJ2-1; D is ambiguous. The V and J ends lost 0 bases and 1 base respectively, with 7 bases between them. The CDR3 spans 15 residues. Germline loops: CDR1 LGHDT, CDR2 YNNKEL (reference sequence). The CDR3 reads CASSQEHGSYNEQFF. CDR3 DNA: TGTGCCAGCAGCCAAGAGCACGGATCCTACAATGAGCAGTTCTTC.

The chain links TRBV25-1 to TRBJ2-2; D gene ambiguous. The CDR3 consists of 15 residues. CDR1 is MGHDK and CDR2 is SYGVNS in the germline V gene. Deletions cut 2 bases from V and 2 bases from J, with 9 bases between. The CDR3 spells CASSEDKSNTGELFF. CDR3 nucleotide sequence: TGTGCCAGCAGTGAAGACAAGAGCAACACCGGGGAGCTGTTTTTT.